This TCR beta chain was retrieved from a study of blood T cell repertoires in COVID-19. Study information: Samples representing acute and convalescent COVID-19 were sourced from the United States, Italy and Spain. The cDNA or gDNA used as material had been derived from T cells, B-cell-depleted T cells, or PBMCs.

CDR1 and CDR2 (germline): LNHNV, YYDKDF (reference sequence). Trimming shortened V by 1 base and J by 7 bases, and 16 bases separated the two germline ends. CDR3 length: 15 amino acids. This clone appeared a single time. The authors' processing: Estimated nucleated cell counts came from reference gene primer amplification. Assay used: immunoSEQ multiplex PCR; TCRdb lists only in-frame clones, some missing. That table furnishes V, J and clone size, whereas the DNA furnished D and trimming. The sample lists hundreds of thousands of clones; around 86% were seen once. Sequenced input: peripheral blood. The chain is built from TRBV15 and TRBJ1-1; tentative D call: TRBD1 (6 bases). The TCR originated in a woman under 40 with active or convalescent COVID-19. For the CDR3, the DNA is TGTGCCACCAGCAGAGGACACGGCAGGGGAGTTGAAGCTTTCTTT. It encodes CATSRGHGRGVEAFF.